What follows is one TCR beta chain and its context. TCRdb keeps only in-frame clones here, not all; method: immunoSEQ multiplex PCR. The sample holds about 140,000 clones, 70% to 90% seen once. Germline lookup yields CDR1 SNHLY and CDR2 FYNNEI. V gave up 5 bases and J gave up 5 bases; unmatched junction bases: 10. The CDR3 extends over 15 amino acids. The data were taken from a study of cytomegalovirus exposure and HLA in healthy donors. The receptor comes from a man between 18 and 29 years old in good health and CMV-seronegative. The sequencing input was PBMCs. The V and J genes are TRBV2 and TRBJ2-7, with 9 positions matching TRBD2. The CDR3 spells CASSIGGTSLDEQYF. CDR3 sequence (DNA): TGTGCCAGCAGTATAGGCGGGACTAGCCTCGACGAGCAGTACTTC.